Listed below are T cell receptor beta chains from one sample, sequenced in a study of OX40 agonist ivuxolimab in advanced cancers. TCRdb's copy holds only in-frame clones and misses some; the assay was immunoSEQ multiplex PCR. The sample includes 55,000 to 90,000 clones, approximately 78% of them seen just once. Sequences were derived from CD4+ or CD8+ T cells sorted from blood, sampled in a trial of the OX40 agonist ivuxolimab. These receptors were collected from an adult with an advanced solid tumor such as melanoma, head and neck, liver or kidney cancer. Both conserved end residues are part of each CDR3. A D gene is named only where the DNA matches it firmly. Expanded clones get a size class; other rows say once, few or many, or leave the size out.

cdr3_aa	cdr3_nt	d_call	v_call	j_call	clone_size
CASSSLGYNEQFF	TGCGCCAGCAGCTCACTCGGGTACAATGAGCAGTTCTTC	NA	TRBV5-1	TRBJ2-1	NA
CASSSSAGGNEQFF	TGTGCCAGCAGTTCAAGCGCGGGGGGTAATGAGCAGTTCTTC	TRBD2	TRBV6-6	TRBJ2-1	once
CASGIPGQGAYTF	TGTGCCAGCGGCATTCCGGGACAGGGAGCCTACACCTTC	TRBD1	TRBV7-9	TRBJ1-2	NA
CASSSPLGTGNQPQHF	TGTGCCAGCAGTTCCCCCCTCGGGACAGGCAATCAGCCCCAGCATTTT	TRBD1	TRBV28	TRBJ1-5	NA
CVRSILHRDRATEAFF	TGTGTCAGAAGCATACTCCACCGGGACAGGGCTACTGAAGCTTTCTTT	NA	TRBV7-5	TRBJ1-1	once
CASSPGWAGANTGELFF	TGTGCCAGCAGCCCCGGGTGGGCGGGGGCCAACACCGGGGAGCTGTTTTTT	NA	TRBV7-2	TRBJ2-2	NA
CASRLREGGGLADTQYF	TGTGCCAGCCGCCTCCGGGAGGGCGGGGGCTTGGCAGATACGCAGTATTTT	TRBD2	TRBV5-6	TRBJ2-3	NA
CASTRQETQYF	TGTGCCAGCACCCGGCAAGAGACCCAGTACTTC	NA	TRBV6-5	TRBJ2-5	once
CASSQQGTVFPLHF	TGTGCCAGCAGCCAACAGGGGACGGTATTCCCCCTCCACTTT	TRBD1	TRBV7-9	TRBJ1-6	few
CATRTRQGGLSAKNIQYF	TGTGCCACTAGAACCCGACAGGGGGGTCTATCGGCCAAAAACATTCAGTACTTC	TRBD1	TRBV19	TRBJ2-4	NA
CASSPRYDEQYF	TGTGCCAGCTCACCACGGTATGACGAGCAGTACTTC	NA	TRBV18	TRBJ2-7	NA
CASSLDSGNTIYF	TGTGCCAGCAGCCTAGACTCTGGAAACACCATATATTTT	NA	TRBV4-2	TRBJ1-3	NA
CASSYNGHWAYNEQFF	TGTGCCAGCAGTTACAATGGGCATTGGGCCTACAATGAGCAGTTCTTC	NA	TRBV6-5	TRBJ2-1	NA
CASSQEEAGSYEKLFF	TGCGCCAGCAGCCAGGAGGAGGCAGGGTCGTATGAAAAACTGTTTTTT	NA	TRBV5-1	TRBJ1-4	NA
CASSLGRQGNEKLFF	TGCGCCAGCAGCTTGGGGAGACAAGGGAATGAAAAACTGTTTTTT	NA	TRBV5-1	TRBJ1-4	once
CASSEQQGGNQPQHF	TGTGCCAGCAGTGAACAACAGGGAGGCAATCAGCCCCAGCATTTT	NA	TRBV2	TRBJ1-5	NA
CASSLVHEQYF	TGTGCCAGCAGCTTAGTCCACGAGCAGTACTTC	NA	TRBV7-2	TRBJ2-7	NA
CASTHGPGFRGRRSDEQYF	TGTGCCAGCACCCATGGGCCGGGGTTCAGGGGGCGCCGGTCGGACGAGCAGTACTTC	NA	TRBV21-1	TRBJ2-7	once
CASSGGLAGAFTDTQYF	TGTGCCAGTAGTGGGGGACTAGCGGGGGCTTTCACAGATACGCAGTATTTT	TRBD2	TRBV19	TRBJ2-3	NA
CASSPSQGAGEKLFF	TGTGCCAGCTCACCATCCCAGGGGGCTGGTGAAAAACTGTTTTTT	TRBD1	TRBV18	TRBJ1-4	once
CASSLDRGTDTQYF	TGTGCCAGCAGCTTAGACAGGGGCACAGATACGCAGTATTTT	NA	TRBV7-6	TRBJ2-3	NA
CASSYGRDRVGTLHF	TGTGCCAGCAGTTACGGGAGGGACAGGGTGGGAACCCTCCACTTT	TRBD1	TRBV6-5	TRBJ1-6	NA
CASSLQGGSTEAFF	TGTGCCAGCAGTTTGCAGGGAGGGAGCACTGAAGCTTTCTTT	NA	TRBV28	TRBJ1-1	NA
CASSLIVQGARTGELFF	TGCGCCAGCAGCTTGATCGTCCAGGGGGCACGTACCGGGGAGCTGTTTTTT	TRBD1	TRBV5-1	TRBJ2-2	NA
CASSLTGDGAEAFF	TGCGCCAGCAGCTTGACCGGGGATGGGGCTGAAGCTTTCTTT	NA	TRBV5-1	TRBJ1-1	NA
CASKGAPYEQYF	TGTGCCAGCAAAGGGGCTCCCTACGAGCAGTACTTC	NA	TRBV2	TRBJ2-7	NA
CASSARGAQETQYF	TGTGCCAGCAGCGCCCGGGGGGCCCAAGAGACCCAGTACTTC	NA	TRBV9	TRBJ2-5	NA
CASSIRVGEAFF	TGTGCCAGTAGTATCCGCGTGGGCGAAGCTTTCTTT	NA	TRBV19	TRBJ1-1	NA
CASSIDRTGSRRGKLFF	TGTGCCAGTAGTATAGATCGGACAGGGTCCCGGCGAGGAAAACTGTTTTTT	TRBD1	TRBV19	TRBJ1-4	NA
CSAAGGETQYF	TGCAGTGCAGCAGGGGGAGAGACCCAGTACTTC	TRBD1	TRBV20-1	TRBJ2-5	NA
CASSSDRAGYTF	TGTGCCAGCAGCTCAGACAGGGCTGGCTACACCTTC	TRBD1	TRBV6-5	TRBJ1-2	NA
CASSSGTPNTEAFF	TGTGCCAGTAGTTCCGGGACACCGAACACTGAAGCTTTCTTT	NA	TRBV19	TRBJ1-1	NA
CASSLEQGAHETQYF	TGTGCCAGCAGCTTGGAGCAGGGGGCGCATGAGACCCAGTACTTC	TRBD1	TRBV7-7	TRBJ2-5	NA
CASSYGTTGGDEQFF	TGTGCCAGCAGTTATGGGACAACGGGAGGGGATGAGCAGTTCTTC	TRBD2	TRBV6-6	TRBJ2-1	NA
CASKARDTQYF	TGCGCCAGCAAGGCTCGAGATACGCAGTATTTT	NA	TRBV5-1	TRBJ2-3	few
CASSPRVNTEAFF	TGTGCCAGCAGTCCGCGGGTCAACACTGAAGCTTTCTTT	NA	TRBV6-1	TRBJ1-1	few
CAWRGPGTGGNYGYTF	TGTGCCTGGAGGGGACCCGGGACAGGGGGCAACTATGGCTACACCTTC	TRBD1	TRBV30	TRBJ1-2	NA
CASSHVYDQETQYF	TGCGCCAGCAGCCATGTATATGATCAAGAGACCCAGTACTTC	NA	TRBV4-1	TRBJ2-5	NA